One and the same sample provided the 13 T cell receptor beta chains below, sequenced in a study of cytomegalovirus exposure and HLA in healthy donors. This PCR relied on a set of 60 Vbeta primers and 13 Jbeta primers. Clones were sequenced by immunoSEQ multiplex PCR, and TCRdb holds only the in-frame ones, with some missing. The table includes about 140,000 clones, approximately 84% detected once. The material sequenced was PBMCs. The source of these receptors is a woman aged 40-49 years in good health and CMV-seronegative.

The chain couples TRBV28 to TRBJ2-2; TRBD1 might be the D (7 bases). V was clipped by 4 bases and J by 3 bases, with 30 bases between them. Germline V gene data show CDR1 as MDHEN and CDR2 as SYDVKM. This CDR3 is 21 amino acids long. The CDR3 region is CASSSLVGGGDLILDTGELFF. The CDR3, as DNA: TGTGCCAGCAGTTCCTTAGTAGGAGGGGGCGACCTCATATTGGACACCGGGGAGCTGTTTTTT. Using reference TRBV28 and TRBJ2-2 for the parts outside the CDR3, the full variable domain is DVKVTQSSRYLVKRTGEKVFLECVQDMDHENMFWYRQDPGLGLRLIYFSYDVKMKEKGDIPEGYSVSREKKERFSLILESASTNQTSMYLCASSSLVGGGDLILDTGELFFGEGSRLTVL.

J is TRBJ1-2 and V is TRBV6-1; possible D gene TRBD1, 6 bases. Germline V CDR1 and CDR2: MNHNS, SASEGT. V lost 7 bases and J lost 6, with 18 bases in between. This CDR3 spans 14 amino acids. CDR3 sequence reads: CASIKGTGMDGYTF. CDR3 in DNA: TGTGCCAGCATCAAAGGTACAGGGATGGATGGCTACACCTTC.

J is TRBJ1-1 and V is TRBV30; 11 nucleotides align to TRBD1. This CDR3 comprises 14 residues. Germline V gene sequence: CDR1 GTSNPN, CDR2 SVGIG (reference sequence). J gave up 4 bases and V 0 bases, and 1 base lay outside the gene matches. This chain's CDR3 is CAWSVGTGGTEAFF. CDR3 DNA sequence: TGTGCCTGGAGTGTAGGGACAGGGGGCACTGAAGCTTTCTTT.

This rearrangement joins TRBV7-2 to TRBJ2-7, with D tentatively TRBD2 (5 bases). With 5 bases removed from V and 3 bases from J, the gap between germline ends came to 20 bases. The CDR3 covers 16 residues. The germline CDR1 and CDR2 sequences are SGHTA and FQGNSA. Here the CDR3 DNA reads TGTGCCAGCAGCCAAGTCCAGAGCGGCTATAACTACGAGCAGTACTTC. It is translated as CASSQVQSGYNYEQYF.

In this sample, this clone turned up a few times. The chain carries TRBV4-1 and TRBJ1-2; weak D call: TRBD1 (5 bases). The germline V gene encodes CDR1 MGHRA and CDR2 YSYEKL. The CDR3 runs to 14 residues. The ends were cut back, 3 bases at V and 4 bases at J, with 12 bases in the middle. The CDR3 DNA follows: TGCGCCAGCAGCCATCTTTCGACAGTCTATGGCTACACCTTC. Its translation is CASSHLSTVYGYTF.

The chain links TRBV19 to TRBJ2-1; 7 nucleotides agree with TRBD2. Unmatched junction bases numbered 13, after V lost 4 bases and J lost 10 bases. CDR3 size: 15 residues. Germline V gene sequence: CDR1 LNHDA, CDR2 SQIVND (reference sequence). The CDR3 region is CASSSPAGTSLEQFF. CDR3 sequence (DNA): TGTGCCAGTAGTAGCCCAGCGGGAACGAGCTTGGAGCAGTTCTTC. Full variable domain (missing parts from reference TRBV19 and TRBJ2-1): DGGITQSPKYLFRKEGQNVTLSCEQNLNHDAMYWYRQDPGQGLRLIYYSQIVNDFQKGDIAEGYSVSREKKESFPLTVTSAQKNPTAFYLCASSSPAGTSLEQFFGPGTRLTVL.

This rearrangement joins TRBV19 to TRBJ2-2; 9 positions agree with TRBD1. Germline loops: CDR1 LNHDA, CDR2 SQIVND (reference sequence). J was trimmed by 1 base and V by 6 bases; bases with no gene match: 3. The CDR3 loop spans 15 amino acids. For the CDR3, the DNA is TGTGCCAGTAGGGGACAGGGTATGAACACCGGGGAGCTGTTTTTT. This translates into CASRGQGMNTGELFF.

The CDR3 DNA reads as TGCAGCGGAAAGGTGGGGGCAGTTTATGGCTACACCTTC. Protein sequence: CSGKVGAVYGYTF. The V and J genes are TRBV29-1 and TRBJ1-2, with D maybe TRBD1 (6 bases). V lost 7 bases and J lost 5, with 17 bases in between. The CDR3 spans 13 residues. Germline values: CDR1 SQVTM, CDR2 ANQGSEA.

The rearrangement joins TRBV28 to TRBJ2-7, with 8 bases fitting TRBD2. Germline CDR1 and CDR2: MDHEN and SYDVKM. Trimming took 7 bases from V and 5 from J; bases not matched to a gene: 10. The CDR3 has 14 residues. The CDR3 DNA sequence: TGTGCCAGCACTCAACCGGGACTAGTAAACGAGCAGTACTTC. The encoded protein is CASTQPGLVNEQYF.

The chain couples TRBV28 to TRBJ2-7, with 7 nucleotides matching TRBD1. Per the germline V gene, CDR1 is MDHEN and CDR2 is SYDVKM. The CDR3 loop spans 15 amino acids. The V and J ends lost 6 bases and 3 bases, in that order; junction bases with no gene match: 11. The CDR3 DNA follows: TGTGCCAGCAGGTCCGGGTGGGACAGCATCTACGAGCAGTACTTC. It encodes CASRSGWDSIYEQYF.

The rearrangement uses TRBV13 and TRBJ1-2, with 7 bases lining up with TRBD1. The CDR3 spans 15 residues. J was trimmed by 5 bases and V by 0 bases; bases with no gene match: 6. The V gene's germline CDR1 is PRHDT and CDR2 FYEKMQ (reference sequence). The CDR3: CASSLGGTALYGYTF. DNA of the CDR3: TGTGCCAGCAGCTTAGGAGGGACAGCCCTATATGGCTACACCTTC.

This clone was counted between two and nine times. This chain connects TRBV30 to TRBJ1-2; unclear D gene. V was trimmed by 2 bases and J by 4 bases, leaving 11 bases between them. The length of the CDR3 is 13 residues. CDR1 is GTSNPN and CDR2 is SVGIG in the germline V gene (reference sequence). The CDR3 sequence is CAWSIGLSYGYTF. CDR3 coding DNA: TGTGCCTGGAGTATTGGGCTTTCCTATGGCTACACCTTC.

CDR3 in amino acids: CASGLAGEFTDTQYF. The CDR3 DNA sequence: TGCGCCAGTGGACTAGCGGGGGAATTCACAGATACGCAGTATTTT. V and J are TRBV4-1 and TRBJ2-3, with 13 bases matching TRBD2. J gave up 2 bases and V 9 bases, and 5 bases lay outside the gene matches. This CDR3 region has 15 residues. Germline values: CDR1 MGHRA, CDR2 YSYEKL.